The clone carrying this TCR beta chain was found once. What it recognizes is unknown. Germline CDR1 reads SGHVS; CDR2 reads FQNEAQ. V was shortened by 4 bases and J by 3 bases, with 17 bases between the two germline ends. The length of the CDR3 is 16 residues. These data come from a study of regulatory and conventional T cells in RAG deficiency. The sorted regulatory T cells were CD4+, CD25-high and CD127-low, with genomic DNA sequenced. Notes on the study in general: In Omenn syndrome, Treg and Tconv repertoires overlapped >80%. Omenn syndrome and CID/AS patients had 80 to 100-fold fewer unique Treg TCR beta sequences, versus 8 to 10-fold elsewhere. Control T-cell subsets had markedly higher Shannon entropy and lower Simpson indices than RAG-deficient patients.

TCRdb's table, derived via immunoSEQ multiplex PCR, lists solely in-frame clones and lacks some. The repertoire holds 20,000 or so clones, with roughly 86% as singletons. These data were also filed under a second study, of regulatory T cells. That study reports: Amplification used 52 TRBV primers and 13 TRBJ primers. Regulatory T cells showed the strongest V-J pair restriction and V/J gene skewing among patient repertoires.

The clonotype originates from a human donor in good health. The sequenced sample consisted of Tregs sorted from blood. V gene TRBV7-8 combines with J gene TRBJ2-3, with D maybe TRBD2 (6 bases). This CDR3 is CASSYEMGGDTDTQYF. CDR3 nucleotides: TGTGCCAGCAGCTATGAAATGGGCGGGGATACAGATACGCAGTATTTT.